This TCR beta chain originates from a study of blood T cell repertoires in COVID-19. Across the study: The origin of the acute and convalescent COVID-19 samples was the United States, Italy and Spain. Sources were T cells, B-cell-depleted T cells, or PBMCs; the material itself was cDNA or gDNA.

V dropped 4 bases and J dropped 5; count of bases not matched to a gene: 4. The germline gives CDR1 SGHDT, CDR2 YYEEEE. CDR3 length: 13 residues. Original handling: Scientists estimated how many nucleated cells there were by amplifying reference gene primers. Produced via immunoSEQ multiplex PCR; TCRdb's table is partial and in-frame only. The V and J calls and clone size are taken from that table; D and trimming were inferred from the DNA. The sample carries over 120,000 clones, more than 75% recorded once. Sequencing used peripheral blood. The sequence came from a human donor in a cohort sampled during active COVID-19. The chain employs TRBV5-6 and TRBJ2-7, with TRBD1 matching over 9 bases. The CDR3: CASSLGQGHEQYF. The CDR3 DNA is TGTGCCAGCAGCCTGGGACAGGGTCACGAGCAGTACTTC. Using reference TRBV5-6 and TRBJ2-7 for the parts outside the CDR3, the full variable domain is DAGVTQSPTHLIKTRGQQVTLRCSPKSGHDTVSWYQQALGQGPQFIFQYYEEEERQRGNFPDRFSGHQFPNYSSELNVNALLLGDSALYLCASSLGQGHEQYFGPGTRLTVT.